The clone carrying this T cell receptor beta chain was counted many times. What it binds is unknown. This sample is part of a study of CD8 T cells in ankylosing spondylitis. The CDR3 is 13 amino acids. Trimming shortened V by 3 bases and J by 0 bases, and 8 bases separated the two germline ends. In germline, CDR1 is SQVTM, CDR2 ANQGSEA. TCRdb re-called the 5' RACE reads through MiXCR, storing one row per CDR3 protein. The profile covers some 220,000 distinct CDR3 sequences, with approximately 8% appearing a single time and roughly 4.9% taken by the ten largest. Study findings and constraints: As reported, disease-linked clones showed significant enrichment in matched ankylosing spondylitis synovial fluid. Typical of ankylosing spondylitis blood, it appeared, was a TCR beta motif of 7 or 8 highly homologous variants.

Source material: blood, either unsorted or a sorted T cell fraction (not recorded which). The chain employs TRBV29-1 and TRBJ2-5; D is ambiguous. This receptor was obtained from a female donor with ankylosing spondylitis or in good health (not recorded which). The CDR3 sequence is CSVEATYQETQYF. Here the CDR3 DNA reads TGCAGCGTTGAGGCAACGTACCAAGAGACCCAGTACTTC. The full variable domain, in which reference TRBV29-1 and TRBJ2-5 provide the parts outside the CDR3, is SAVISQKPSRDICQRGTSLTIQCQVDSQVTMMFWYRQQPGQSLTLIATANQGSEATYESGFVIDKFPISRPNLTFSTLTVSNMSPEDSSIYLCSVEATYQETQYFGPGTRLLVL.